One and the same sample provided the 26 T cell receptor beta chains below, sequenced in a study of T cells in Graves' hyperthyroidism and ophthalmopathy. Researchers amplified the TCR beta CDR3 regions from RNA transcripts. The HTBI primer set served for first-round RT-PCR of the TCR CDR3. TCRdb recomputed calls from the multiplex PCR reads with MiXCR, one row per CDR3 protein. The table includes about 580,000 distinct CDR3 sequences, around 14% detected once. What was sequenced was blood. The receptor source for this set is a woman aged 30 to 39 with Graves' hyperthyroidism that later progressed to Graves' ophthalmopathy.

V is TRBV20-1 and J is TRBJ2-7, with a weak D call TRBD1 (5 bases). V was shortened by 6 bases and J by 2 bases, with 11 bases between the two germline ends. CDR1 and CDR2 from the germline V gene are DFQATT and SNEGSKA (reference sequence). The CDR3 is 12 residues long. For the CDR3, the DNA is TGCAGTGCAACAGGACCGGCCTACGAGCAGTACTTC. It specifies CSATGPAYEQYF.

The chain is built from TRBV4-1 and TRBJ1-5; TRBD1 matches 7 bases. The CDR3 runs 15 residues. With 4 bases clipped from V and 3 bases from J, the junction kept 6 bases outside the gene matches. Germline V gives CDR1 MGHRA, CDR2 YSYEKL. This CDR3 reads CASSRLTGVNQPQHF. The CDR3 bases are TGCGCCAGCAGCCGTTTAACAGGGGTCAATCAGCCCCAGCATTTT.

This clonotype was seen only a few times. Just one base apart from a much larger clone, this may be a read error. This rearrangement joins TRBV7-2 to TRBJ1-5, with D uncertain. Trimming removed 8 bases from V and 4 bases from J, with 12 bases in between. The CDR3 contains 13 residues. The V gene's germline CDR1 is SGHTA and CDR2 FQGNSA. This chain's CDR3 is CASGSLINQPQHF. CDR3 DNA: TGTGCCAGCGGCTCCTTGATAAATCAGCCCCAGCATTTT. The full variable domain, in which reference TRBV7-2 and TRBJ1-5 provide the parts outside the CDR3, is GAGVSQSPSNKVTEKGKDVELRCDPISGHTALYWYRQSLGQGLEFLIYFQGNSAPDKSGLPSDRFSAERTGGSVSTLTIQRTQQEDSAVYLCASGSLINQPQHFGDGTRLSIL.

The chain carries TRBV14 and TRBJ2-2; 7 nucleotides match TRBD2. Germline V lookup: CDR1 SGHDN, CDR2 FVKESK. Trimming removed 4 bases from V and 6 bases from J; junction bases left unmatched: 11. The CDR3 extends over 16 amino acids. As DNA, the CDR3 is TGTGCCAGCAGCCGGCTAGCGGTCTCGGCCCCCGGGGAGCTGTTTTTT. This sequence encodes CASSRLAVSAPGELFF.

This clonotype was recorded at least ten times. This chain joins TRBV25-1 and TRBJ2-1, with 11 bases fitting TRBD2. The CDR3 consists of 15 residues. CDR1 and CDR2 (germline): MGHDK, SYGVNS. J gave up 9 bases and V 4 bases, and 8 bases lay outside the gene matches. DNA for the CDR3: TGTGCCAGCAGTGTGGGTAGCGGGAGGGGTGGTGAGCAGTTCTTC. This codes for CASSVGSGRGGEQFF.

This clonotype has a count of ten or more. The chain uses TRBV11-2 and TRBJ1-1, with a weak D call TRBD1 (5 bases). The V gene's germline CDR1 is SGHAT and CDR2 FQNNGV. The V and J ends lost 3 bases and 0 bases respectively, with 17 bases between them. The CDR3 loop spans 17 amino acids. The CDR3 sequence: CASSFRGLKSMNTEAFF. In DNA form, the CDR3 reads TGTGCCAGCAGCTTTAGGGGTCTAAAGTCCATGAACACTGAAGCTTTCTTT.

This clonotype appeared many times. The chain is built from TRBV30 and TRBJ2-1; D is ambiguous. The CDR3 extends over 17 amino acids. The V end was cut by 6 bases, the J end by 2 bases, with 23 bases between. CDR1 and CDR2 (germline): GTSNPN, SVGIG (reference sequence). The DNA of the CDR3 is TGTGCCTGCCGTGCCGTCAAGCCCACGACAACCTACAATGAGCAGTTCTTC. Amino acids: CACRAVKPTTTYNEQFF.

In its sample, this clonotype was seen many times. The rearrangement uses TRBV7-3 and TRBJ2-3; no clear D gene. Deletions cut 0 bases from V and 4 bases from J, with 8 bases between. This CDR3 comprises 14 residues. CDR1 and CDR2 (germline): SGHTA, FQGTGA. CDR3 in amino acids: CASSLTDTADTQYF. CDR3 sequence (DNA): TGTGCCAGCAGCTTAACCGACACGGCAGATACGCAGTATTTT.

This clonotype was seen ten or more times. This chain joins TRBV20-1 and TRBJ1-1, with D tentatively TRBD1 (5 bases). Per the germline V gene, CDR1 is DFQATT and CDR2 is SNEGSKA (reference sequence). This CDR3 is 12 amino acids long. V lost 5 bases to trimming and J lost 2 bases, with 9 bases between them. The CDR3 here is CSASTANTEAFF. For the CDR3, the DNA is TGCAGTGCTTCGACAGCTAACACTGAAGCTTTCTTT.

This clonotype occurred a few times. In DNA form, the CDR3 reads TGCAGCGTTCTATGGGGGGGGGATGAAAAACTGTTTTTT. Translating it yields CSVLWGGDEKLFF. The V call is TRBV29-1, the J call TRBJ1-4, with D possibly TRBD1 on 5 matching bases. CDR3 size: 13 residues. The germline V and J ends were trimmed by 5 bases and 6 bases, with 13 bases remaining between them. The germline gives CDR1 SQVTM, CDR2 ANQGSEA.

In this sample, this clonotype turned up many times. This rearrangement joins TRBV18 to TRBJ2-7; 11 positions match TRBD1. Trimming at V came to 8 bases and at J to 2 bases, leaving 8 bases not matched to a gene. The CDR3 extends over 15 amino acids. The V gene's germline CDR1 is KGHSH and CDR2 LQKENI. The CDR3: CASSPPGQGAYEQYF. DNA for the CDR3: TGTGCCAGCAGTCCCCCGGGACAGGGGGCCTACGAGCAGTACTTC.

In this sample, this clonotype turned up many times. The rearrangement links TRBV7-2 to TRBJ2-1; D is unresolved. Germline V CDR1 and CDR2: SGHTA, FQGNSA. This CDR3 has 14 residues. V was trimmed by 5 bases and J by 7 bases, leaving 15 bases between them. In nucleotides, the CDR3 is TGTGCCAGCAGCCTCCGTTCCCAAACTAATGAGCAGTTCTTC. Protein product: CASSLRSQTNEQFF.

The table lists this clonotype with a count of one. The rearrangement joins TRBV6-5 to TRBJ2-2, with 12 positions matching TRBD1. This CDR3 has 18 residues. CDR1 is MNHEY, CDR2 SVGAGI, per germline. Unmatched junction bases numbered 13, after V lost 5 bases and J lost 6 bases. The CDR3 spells CASSRSSGTGGASGELFF. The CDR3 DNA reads TGTGCCAGCAGTCGCTCGTCCGGGACAGGGGGCGCGTCCGGGGAGCTGTTTTTT.

The CDR3 DNA is TGTGCCAGCAGTGAAGAAGCAGCCCTGGGCGGGGCCAACGTCCTGACTTTC. Protein: CASSEEAALGGANVLTF. V gene TRBV6-1 combines with J gene TRBJ2-6; D is ambiguous. The CDR3 runs 17 residues. The ends were cut back, 1 base at V and 4 bases at J, with 14 bases in the middle. Germline V CDR1 and CDR2: MNHNS, SASEGT.

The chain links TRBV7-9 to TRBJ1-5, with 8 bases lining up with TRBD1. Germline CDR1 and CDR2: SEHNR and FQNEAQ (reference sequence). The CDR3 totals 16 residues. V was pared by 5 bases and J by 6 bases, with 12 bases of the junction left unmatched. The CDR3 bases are TGTGCCAGCAGCGACTCCCGGGACAGGTTCAGTCAGCCCCAGCATTTT. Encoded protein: CASSDSRDRFSQPQHF.

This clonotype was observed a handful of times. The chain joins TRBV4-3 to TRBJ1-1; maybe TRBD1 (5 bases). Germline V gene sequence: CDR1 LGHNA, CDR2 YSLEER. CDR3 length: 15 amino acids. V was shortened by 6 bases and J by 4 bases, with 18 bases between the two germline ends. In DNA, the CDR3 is TGCGCCAGCAGTTCTAGAGGGGCGTGGGGCACTGAAGCTTTCTTT. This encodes CASSSRGAWGTEAFF.

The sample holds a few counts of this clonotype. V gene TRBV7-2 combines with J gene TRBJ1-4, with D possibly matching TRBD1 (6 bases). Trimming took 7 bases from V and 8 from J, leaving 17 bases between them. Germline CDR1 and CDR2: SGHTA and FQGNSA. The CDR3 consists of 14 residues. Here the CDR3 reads CASNIGGAGEKLFF. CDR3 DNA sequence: TGTGCCAGCAACATTGGGGGGGCGGGAGAAAAACTGTTTTTT.

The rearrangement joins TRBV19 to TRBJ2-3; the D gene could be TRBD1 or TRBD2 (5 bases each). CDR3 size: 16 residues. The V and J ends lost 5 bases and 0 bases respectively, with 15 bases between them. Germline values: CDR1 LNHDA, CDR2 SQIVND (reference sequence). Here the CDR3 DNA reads TGTGCCAGTAGTTTCTGGGGGTGGGCTAGCACAGATACGCAGTATTTT. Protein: CASSFWGWASTDTQYF.

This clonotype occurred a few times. As DNA, the CDR3 is TGTGCCAGCAGCGTATTCCCCCGGGACGACACCGGGGAGCTGTTTTTT. Protein sequence: CASSVFPRDDTGELFF. This sequence joins TRBV9 and TRBJ2-2; either TRBD1 or TRBD2 may fit D (5 bases each). The germline V and J ends were trimmed by 1 base and 3 bases, with 13 bases remaining between them. The CDR3 spans 16 residues. Looked up from germline, CDR1 is SGDLS and CDR2 is YYNGEE. Complete variable domain (other parts from reference TRBV9 and TRBJ2-2): DSGVTQTPKHLITATGQRVTLRCSPRSGDLSVYWYQQSLDQGLQFLIQYYNGEERAKGNILERFSAQQFPDLHSELNLSSLELGDSALYFCASSVFPRDDTGELFFGEGSRLTVL.

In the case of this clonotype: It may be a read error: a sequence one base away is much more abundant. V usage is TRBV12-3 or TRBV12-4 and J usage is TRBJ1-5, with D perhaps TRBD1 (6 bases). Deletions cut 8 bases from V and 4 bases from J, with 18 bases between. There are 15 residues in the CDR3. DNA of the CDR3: TGTGCCAGCGAGCTTGACAGGTTTCAAAATCAGCCCCAGCATTTT. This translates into CASELDRFQNQPQHF.

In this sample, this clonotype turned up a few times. The CDR3 sequence is CASSQAGGGVTGNTIYF. Here the CDR3 DNA reads TGTGCCAGCAGCCAAGCGGGGGGGGGGGTCACTGGAAACACCATATATTTT. V is TRBV3-1 and J is TRBJ1-3; TRBD1 might be the D (5 bases). The CDR3 length is 17 residues. Germline CDR1 is LGHDT and CDR2 is YNNKEL (reference sequence). The ends were cut back, 1 base at V and 2 bases at J, with 15 bases in the middle.

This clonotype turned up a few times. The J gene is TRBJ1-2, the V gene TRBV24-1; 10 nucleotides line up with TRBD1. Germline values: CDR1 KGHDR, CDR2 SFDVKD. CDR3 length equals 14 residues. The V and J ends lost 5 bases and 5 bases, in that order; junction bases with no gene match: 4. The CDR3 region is CATSGRDRGYGYTF. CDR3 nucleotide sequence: TGTGCCACCAGTGGCCGGGACAGGGGTTATGGCTACACCTTC.

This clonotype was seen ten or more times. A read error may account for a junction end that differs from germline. Written as DNA, the CDR3 is TGTGCCGGCAGCAATAACAGGGGGCTGAGCTATGGCTACACCTTC. Its translation is CAGSNNRGLSYGYTF. The chain couples TRBV12-3 or TRBV12-4 to TRBJ1-2; TRBD1 aligns across 9 bases. The CDR3 length is 15 residues.

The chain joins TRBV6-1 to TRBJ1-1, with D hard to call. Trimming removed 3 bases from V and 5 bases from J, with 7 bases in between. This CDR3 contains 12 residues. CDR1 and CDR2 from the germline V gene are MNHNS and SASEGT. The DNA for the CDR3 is TGTGCCAGCAGTGACCGGTTGACTGAAGCTTTCTTT. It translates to CASSDRLTEAFF.

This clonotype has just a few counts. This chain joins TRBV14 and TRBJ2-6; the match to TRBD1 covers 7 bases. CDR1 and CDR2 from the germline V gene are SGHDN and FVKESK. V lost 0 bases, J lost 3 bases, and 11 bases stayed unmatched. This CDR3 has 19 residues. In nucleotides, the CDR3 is TGTGCCAGCAGCCAAGAATACGGGACAGAGAAAGGTGGGGCCAACGTCCTGACTTTC. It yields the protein CASSQEYGTEKGGANVLTF. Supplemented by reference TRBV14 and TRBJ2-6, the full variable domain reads EAGVTQFPSHSVIEKGQTVTLRCDPISGHDNLYWYRRVMGKEIKFLLHFVKESKQDESGMPNNRFLAERTGGTYSTLKVQPAELEDSGVYFCASSQEYGTEKGGANVLTFGAGSRLTVL.

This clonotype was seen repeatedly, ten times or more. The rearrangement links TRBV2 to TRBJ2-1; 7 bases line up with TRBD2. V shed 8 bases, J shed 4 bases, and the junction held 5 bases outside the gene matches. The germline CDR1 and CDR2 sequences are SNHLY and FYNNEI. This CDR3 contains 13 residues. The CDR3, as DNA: TGTGCCAGCTTTGCTAGCGGTTACAATGAGCAGTTCTTC. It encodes CASFASGYNEQFF.